A single sample is the source of the 18 T cell receptor beta chains below, sequenced in a study of regulatory T cells in long-lasting Graves disease. HTBI primers from iRepertoire and Arm-PCR of CDR3 regions yielded the TCR beta libraries. TCRdb analysed the multiplex PCR reads with MiXCR anew, one entry per CDR3 protein. The sample consists of 430,000 or so distinct CDR3 sequences, 20% to 25% of them appearing once. The time point denotes: persistent/refractory GD, antithyroid drugs over 5 years with positive TRAb. PBMCs provided the RNA from which the TCR library was made. This sample comprised peripheral blood mononuclear cells (PBMCs), obtained when the disease was refractory, from a patient treated with antithyroid drugs. These TCRs come from a female donor with Graves disease.

The genes are TRBV2 and TRBJ2-1; no firm D call. The CDR3 has 12 amino acids. The ends were cut back, 8 bases at V and 3 bases at J, with 8 bases in the middle. From germline, CDR1 is SNHLY and CDR2 FYNNEI. Written as DNA, the CDR3 is TGTGCCAGCTCTTCTAACTACAATGAGCAGTTCTTC. Protein product: CASSSNYNEQFF.

This clonotype was seen repeatedly, ten times or more. This chain joins TRBV28 and TRBJ1-5; TRBD1 is a possible D gene (6 bases). Trimming took 6 bases from V and 5 from J, leaving 17 bases between them. Germline V gene sequence: CDR1 MDHEN, CDR2 SYDVKM. This CDR3 is 15 amino acids long. The CDR3: CASSRSGVDDQPQHF. The CDR3 bases are TGTGCCAGCAGCCGTTCAGGGGTCGACGATCAGCCCCAGCATTTT.

A word on this clonotype: This may stem from a read error, because a much larger clone lies one nucleotide away. This sequence joins TRBV29-1 and TRBJ2-7; maybe TRBD2 (6 bases). The germline gives CDR1 SQVTM, CDR2 ANQGSEA. There are 14 residues in the CDR3. Trimming cost V 5 bases and J 5 bases, with 19 bases left between them. CDR3 loop: CSVYWAGIPNEQYF. The CDR3 DNA reads as TGCAGCGTTTACTGGGCGGGGATCCCTAACGAGCAGTACTTC.

As for this clonotype: A much larger clone differs from this one at a single base, so this may be a read error. The J gene is TRBJ2-1, the V gene TRBV28, with D perhaps given as TRBD1 or TRBD2 (5 bases each). The germline gives CDR1 MDHEN, CDR2 SYDVKM. This CDR3 has 16 amino acids. Trimming took 2 bases from V and 8 from J, leaving 19 bases between them. The CDR3 is CASSLPGARAVDEQFF. CDR3 nucleotides: TGTGCCAGCAGTTTACCCGGGGCTCGGGCCGTGGATGAGCAGTTCTTC.

This clonotype showed up just a few times. The V and J genes are TRBV20-1 and TRBJ1-2, with D perhaps TRBD1 (6 bases). V was clipped by 0 bases and J by 7 bases, with 15 bases between them. Germline values: CDR1 DFQATT, CDR2 SNEGSKA (reference sequence). The CDR3 has 14 residues. The CDR3 protein is CSARDLQGRVGYTF. DNA of the CDR3: TGCAGTGCTAGAGATCTTCAGGGGCGGGTTGGCTACACCTTC.

This clonotype has just a few counts. The V gene is TRBV7-2, the J gene TRBJ2-7; D may be TRBD1 (5 bases). CDR3 length: 13 residues. Between the trimmed V and J ends, which lost 3 bases and 3 bases, there was a span of 9 bases. From germline, CDR1 is SGHTA and CDR2 FQGNSA. The CDR3 nucleotides read TGTGCCAGCAGCTTCGGACACCTCTACGAGCAGTACTTC. Encoded protein: CASSFGHLYEQYF.

The CDR3 nucleotides are TGTGCCTGGAAAGAGAACACCGGGGAGCTGTTTTTT. It is translated as CAWKENTGELFF. The chain is built from TRBV30 and TRBJ2-2; D remains unclear. The CDR3 has 12 amino acids. Trimming shortened V by 4 bases and J by 1 base, and 4 bases separated the two germline ends. Germline CDR1 is GTSNPN and CDR2 is SVGIG (reference sequence).

In its sample, this clonotype was seen many times. This chain connects TRBV2 to TRBJ2-5; tentatively, D is TRBD2 (5 bases). CDR1 and CDR2 (germline): SNHLY, FYNNEI. The CDR3 sequence is 13 residues long. Trimming removed 3 bases at V and 1 base at J, with 6 bases between. The CDR3 DNA reads as TGTGCCAGCAGTGAGGACTTCCAAGAGACCCAGTACTTC. Translated: CASSEDFQETQYF.

At least ten counts were recorded for this clonotype. This rearrangement joins TRBV6-1 to TRBJ2-7; no firm D call. The CDR3 sequence is 12 residues long. Germline-derived CDR1 and CDR2 are MNHNS and SASEGT. With 7 bases removed from V and 4 bases from J, the gap between germline ends came to 11 bases. The CDR3: CASNAIYYEQYF. CDR3 coding DNA: TGTGCCAGCAACGCAATTTATTACGAGCAGTACTTC.

As for this clonotype: Possible read error: a much larger clone is one base away. The V and J genes are TRBV30 and TRBJ2-7; D might be TRBD2 (5 bases). Per germline, CDR1 GTSNPN and CDR2 SVGIG (reference sequence). The CDR3 runs to 10 residues. CDR3 sequence (DNA): TGTGTCAGCGGTCTGGGGGAGCAGTACTTC. This codes for CVSGLGEQYF.

This clonotype was seen many times. V usage is TRBV6-2 or TRBV6-3 and J usage is TRBJ1-1, with D unresolved. The germline V gene has CDR1 MNHEY and CDR2 SVGEGT. V was shortened by 5 bases and J by 4 bases, with 11 bases between the two germline ends. The CDR3 spans 13 residues. The CDR3: CASSEFAGTEAFF. The CDR3 nucleotides are TGTGCCAGCAGTGAATTTGCAGGCACTGAAGCTTTCTTT.

The V gene is TRBV2, the J gene TRBJ2-2; 8 bases are a match to TRBD1. The germline V gene encodes CDR1 SNHLY and CDR2 FYNNEI. Trimming took 4 bases from V and 15 from J; bases not matched to a gene: 19. This CDR3 has 16 residues. CDR3 nucleotide sequence: TGTGCCAGCAGTGGGTCAGGGGGCGGGGATTTTCTCTCTATGTTTTTT. It codes for CASSGSGGGDFLSMFF. Combining the CDR3 with reference TRBV2 and TRBJ2-2 gives the whole variable domain EPEVTQTPSHQVTQMGQEVILRCVPISNHLYFYWYRQILGQKVEFLVSFYNNEISEKSEIFDDQFSVERPDGSNFTLKIRSTKLEDSAMYFCASSGSGGGDFLSMFFGEGSRLTVL.

This clonotype has just a few counts. The J gene is TRBJ2-1, the V gene TRBV2; unclear D gene. The CDR3 contains 13 residues. CDR1 and CDR2 (germline): SNHLY, FYNNEI. The V end was cut by 6 bases, the J end by 8 bases, with 14 bases between. The CDR3 loop reads CASSPQGIDEQFF. Written as DNA, the CDR3 is TGTGCCAGCAGCCCCCAAGGTATCGATGAGCAGTTCTTC.

This clonotype has at least ten counts. The chain uses TRBV15 and TRBJ2-7; possibly TRBD1 or TRBD2 for D (6 bases each). Trimming shortened V by 9 bases and J by 1 base, and 16 bases separated the two germline ends. Germline assignment: CDR1 LNHNV and CDR2 YYDKDF (reference sequence). The CDR3 contains 14 residues. The CDR3 coding sequence is TGTGCCACAAGGGACACGCGGGATTCCTACGAGCAGTACTTC. Protein: CATRDTRDSYEQYF.

A few counts support this clonotype. The chain carries TRBV11-2 and TRBJ2-3, with 7 bases aligning to TRBD1. The V segment lost 3 bases and the J segment 2 bases; nucleotides outside the gene matches: 8. CDR3 length: 16 residues. The germline V gene encodes CDR1 SGHAT and CDR2 FQNNGV. CDR3 protein: CASSFSGQDVTDTQYF. The CDR3 DNA reads as TGTGCCAGCAGCTTTTCCGGACAGGACGTCACAGATACGCAGTATTTT.

This clonotype was observed at least ten times. This CDR3 reads CAWSVPVPSPYGYTF. The CDR3 nucleotides read TGTGCCTGGAGTGTTCCCGTGCCGTCACCCTATGGCTACACCTTC. The chain joins TRBV30 to TRBJ1-2; D gene unclear. The CDR3 totals 15 residues. CDR1 GTSNPN and CDR2 SVGIG come from the germline V gene (reference sequence). V lost 0 bases, J lost 4 bases, and 15 bases lay in between.

The DNA for the CDR3 is TGCGCCAGCAGCCAAGCCGCAGGGAATGAAAAACTGTTTTTT. Amino acid sequence: CASSQAAGNEKLFF. The V and J genes are TRBV4-1 and TRBJ1-4; D possibly corresponds to TRBD1 (5 bases). Per the germline V gene, CDR1 is MGHRA and CDR2 is YSYEKL. The CDR3 has 14 residues. V was shortened by 1 base and J by 5 bases, with 8 bases between the two germline ends.

This clonotype came up many times. V and J are TRBV27 and TRBJ2-5; the D gene is possibly TRBD2 (6 bases). Trimming left V 4 bases short and J 1 base short, with 16 bases between. The CDR3 is 16 residues long. The germline V gene encodes CDR1 MNHEY and CDR2 SMNVEV (reference sequence). The CDR3 reads CASSSNLLALQETQYF. Written as DNA, the CDR3 is TGTGCCAGCAGTTCAAACCTACTAGCTCTCCAAGAGACCCAGTACTTC.